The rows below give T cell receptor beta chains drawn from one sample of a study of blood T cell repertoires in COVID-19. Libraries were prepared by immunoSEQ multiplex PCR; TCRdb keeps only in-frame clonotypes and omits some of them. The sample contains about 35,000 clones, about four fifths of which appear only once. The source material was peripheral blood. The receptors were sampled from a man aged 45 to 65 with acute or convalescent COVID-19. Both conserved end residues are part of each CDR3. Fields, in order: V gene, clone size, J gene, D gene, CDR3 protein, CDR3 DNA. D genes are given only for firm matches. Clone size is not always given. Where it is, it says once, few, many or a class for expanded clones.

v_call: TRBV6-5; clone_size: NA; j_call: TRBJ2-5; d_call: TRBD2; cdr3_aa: CASWDSGREQETQYF; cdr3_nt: TGTGCCAGCTGGGATAGCGGGAGGGAGCAAGAGACCCAGTACTTC
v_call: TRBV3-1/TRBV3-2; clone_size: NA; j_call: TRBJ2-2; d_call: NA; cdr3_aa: CASSRGDTGELFF; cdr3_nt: TGTGCCAGCAGCCGGGGGGACACCGGGGAGCTGTTTTTT
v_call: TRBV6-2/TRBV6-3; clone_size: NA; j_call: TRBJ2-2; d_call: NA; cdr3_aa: CASSYSGGQGTGELFF; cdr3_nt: TGTGCCAGCAGTTACTCGGGGGGGCAGGGCACCGGGGAGCTGTTTTTT
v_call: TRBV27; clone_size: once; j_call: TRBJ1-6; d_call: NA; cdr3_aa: CASTEGVNNSPLHF; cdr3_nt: TGTGCCAGCACCGAGGGGGTAAATAATTCACCCCTCCACTTT
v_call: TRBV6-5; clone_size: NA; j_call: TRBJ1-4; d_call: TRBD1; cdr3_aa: CASSLDRGREKLFF; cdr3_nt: TGTGCCAGCAGTTTGGACAGGGGAAGGGAAAAACTGTTTTTT
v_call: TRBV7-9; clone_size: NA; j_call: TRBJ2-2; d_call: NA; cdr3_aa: CASSFSAGELFF; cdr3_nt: TGTGCCAGCAGCTTTAGCGCCGGGGAGCTGTTTTTT
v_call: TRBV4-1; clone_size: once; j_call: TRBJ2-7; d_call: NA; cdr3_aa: CASSHNALSYEQYF; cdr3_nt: TGCGCCAGCAGCCATAACGCACTGTCCTACGAGCAGTACTTC
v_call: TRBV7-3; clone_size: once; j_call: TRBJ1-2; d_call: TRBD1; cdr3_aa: CASSPGQGEGYTF; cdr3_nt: TGTGCCAGCAGCCCCGGACAGGGTGAGGGCTACACCTTC
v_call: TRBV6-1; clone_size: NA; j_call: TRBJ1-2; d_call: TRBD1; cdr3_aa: CASSERWTGVYGYTF; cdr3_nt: TGTGCCAGCAGTGAAAGGTGGACAGGGGTCTATGGCTACACCTTC
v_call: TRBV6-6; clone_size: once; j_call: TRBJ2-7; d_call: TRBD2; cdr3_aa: CASSYTSGSYEQYF; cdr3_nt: TGTGCCAGCAGTTATACTAGCGGGAGCTACGAGCAGTACTTC
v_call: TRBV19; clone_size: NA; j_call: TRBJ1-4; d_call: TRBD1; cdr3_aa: CASRGDRVEKLFF; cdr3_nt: TGTGCCAGTAGAGGGGACAGGGTGGAAAAACTGTTTTTT
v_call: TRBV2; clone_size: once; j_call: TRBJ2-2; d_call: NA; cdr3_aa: CASSQDSRTGELFF; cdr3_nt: TGTGCCAGCAGCCAAGACTCCAGAACCGGGGAGCTGTTTTTT
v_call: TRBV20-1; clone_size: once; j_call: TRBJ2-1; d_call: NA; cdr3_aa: CSATAQGEQFF; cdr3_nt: TGCAGTGCTACCGCACAGGGTGAGCAGTTCTTC
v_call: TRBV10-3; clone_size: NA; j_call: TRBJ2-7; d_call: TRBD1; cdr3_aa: CAISGSGTGGPYEQYF; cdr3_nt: TGTGCCATCAGTGGTTCCGGGACAGGGGGACCCTACGAGCAGTACTTC
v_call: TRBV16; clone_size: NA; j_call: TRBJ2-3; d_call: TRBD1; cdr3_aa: CASSPGTAASTDTQYF; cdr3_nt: TGTGCCAGCAGCCCCGGGACAGCCGCTAGCACAGATACGCAGTATTTT
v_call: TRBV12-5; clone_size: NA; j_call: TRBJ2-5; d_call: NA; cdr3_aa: CASGLGLGSRETQYF; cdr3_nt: TGTGCTAGTGGTTTGGGCCTAGGCTCCCGGGAGACCCAGTACTTC
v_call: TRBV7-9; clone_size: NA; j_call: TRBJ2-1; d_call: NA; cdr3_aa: CASSYPLAVRNEQFF; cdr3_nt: TGTGCCAGCAGCTACCCACTAGCTGTTCGGAATGAGCAGTTCTTC
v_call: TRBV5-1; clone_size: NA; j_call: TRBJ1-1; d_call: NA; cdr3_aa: CASAQGVGTEAFF; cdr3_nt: TGCGCCAGCGCACAGGGTGTTGGCACTGAAGCTTTCTTT
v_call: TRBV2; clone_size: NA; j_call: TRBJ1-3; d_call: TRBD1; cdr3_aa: CASSWTGSGNTIYF; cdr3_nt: TGTGCCAGCAGTTGGACAGGCTCTGGAAACACCATATATTTT
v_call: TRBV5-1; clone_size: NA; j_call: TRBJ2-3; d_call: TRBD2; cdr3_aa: CASSPSLAGGTDTQYF; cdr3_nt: TGCGCCAGCAGCCCCTCCCTAGCGGGGGGCACAGATACGCAGTATTTT
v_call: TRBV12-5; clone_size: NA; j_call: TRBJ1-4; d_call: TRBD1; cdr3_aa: CASGPPGQPATNEKLFF; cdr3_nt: TGTGCTAGTGGTCCACCGGGACAGCCAGCAACTAATGAAAAACTGTTTTTT
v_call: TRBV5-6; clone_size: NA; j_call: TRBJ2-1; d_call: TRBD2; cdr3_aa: CASSPQLAPNSYNEQFF; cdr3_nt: TGTGCCAGCAGCCCCCAACTAGCGCCGAACTCCTACAATGAGCAGTTCTTC
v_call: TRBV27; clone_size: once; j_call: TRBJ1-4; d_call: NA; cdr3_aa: CASSGAAEKLFF; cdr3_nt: TGTGCCAGCAGTGGGGCGGCTGAAAAACTGTTTTTT
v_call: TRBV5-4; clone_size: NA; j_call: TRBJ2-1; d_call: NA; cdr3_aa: CASSPGVGGAFNEQFF; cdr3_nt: TGTGCCAGCAGCCCGGGAGTTGGGGGGGCATTCAATGAGCAGTTCTTC
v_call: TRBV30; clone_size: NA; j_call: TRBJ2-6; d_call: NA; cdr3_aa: CAWAGDTYSGANVLTF; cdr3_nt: TGTGCCTGGGCCGGCGACACCTACTCTGGGGCCAACGTCCTGACTTTC
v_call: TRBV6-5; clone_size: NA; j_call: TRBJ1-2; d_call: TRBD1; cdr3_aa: CASRGGQNYGYTF; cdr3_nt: TGTGCCAGCAGAGGGGGACAGAACTATGGCTACACCTTC
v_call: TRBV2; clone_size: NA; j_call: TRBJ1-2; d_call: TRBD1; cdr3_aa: CAGWDRGGYTF; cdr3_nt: TGTGCCGGGTGGGACAGGGGTGGCTACACCTTC
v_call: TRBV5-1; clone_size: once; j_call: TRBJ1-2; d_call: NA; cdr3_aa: CASKFKNGYTF; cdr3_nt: TGCGCCAGCAAATTCAAAAATGGCTACACCTTC
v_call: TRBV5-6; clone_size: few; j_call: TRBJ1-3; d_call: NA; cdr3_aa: CASSLAGTVILGNTIYF; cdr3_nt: TGTGCCAGCAGCTTGGCCGGAACAGTGATCCTTGGAAACACCATATATTTT
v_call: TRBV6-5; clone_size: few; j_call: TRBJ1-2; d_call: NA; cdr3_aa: CASSLGPEDGYTF; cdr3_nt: TGTGCCAGCAGTTTGGGCCCTGAAGATGGCTACACCTTC
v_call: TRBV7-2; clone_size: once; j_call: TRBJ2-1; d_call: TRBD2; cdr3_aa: CASSIDSGGSYNEQFF; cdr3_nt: TGTGCCAGCAGCATCGATAGCGGGGGCTCCTACAATGAGCAGTTCTTC
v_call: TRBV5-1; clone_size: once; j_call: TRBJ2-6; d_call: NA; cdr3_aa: CASREGSLGGANVLTF; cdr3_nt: TGCGCCAGCAGGGAGGGATCTTTGGGAGGGGCCAACGTCCTGACTTTC
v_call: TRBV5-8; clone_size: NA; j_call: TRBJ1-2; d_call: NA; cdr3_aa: CASCPGGTYGYTF; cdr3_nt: TGTGCCAGCTGCCCGGGGGGGACCTATGGCTACACCTTC
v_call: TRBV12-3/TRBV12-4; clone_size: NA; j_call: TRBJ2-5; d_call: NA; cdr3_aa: CASSGGETQYF; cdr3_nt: TGTGCCAGCAGTGGCGGGGAGACCCAGTACTTC
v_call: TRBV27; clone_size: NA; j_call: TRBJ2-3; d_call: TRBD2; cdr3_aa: CASSSRGGSTDTQYF; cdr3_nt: TGTGCCAGCAGTTCGCGGGGGGGTAGCACAGATACGCAGTATTTT
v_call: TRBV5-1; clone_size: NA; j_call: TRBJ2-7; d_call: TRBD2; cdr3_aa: CASSLSGRYEQYF; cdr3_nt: TGCGCCAGCAGCTTGAGCGGGAGGTACGAGCAGTACTTC
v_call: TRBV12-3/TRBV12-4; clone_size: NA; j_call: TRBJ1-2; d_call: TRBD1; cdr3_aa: CASRGTGEDGYTF; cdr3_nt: TGTGCCAGCAGGGGGACAGGGGAGGATGGCTACACCTTC
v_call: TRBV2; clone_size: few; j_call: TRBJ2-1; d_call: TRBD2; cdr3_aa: CASNGLGGGNEQFF; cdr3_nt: TGTGCCAGCAACGGACTAGGCGGGGGCAATGAGCAGTTCTTC
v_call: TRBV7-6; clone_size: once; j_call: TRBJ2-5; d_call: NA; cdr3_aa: CASSLGQFFETQYF; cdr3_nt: TGTGCCAGCAGCTTAGGTCAGTTTTTTGAGACCCAGTACTTC
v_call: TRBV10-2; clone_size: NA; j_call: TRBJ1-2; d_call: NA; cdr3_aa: CASSPGTQGPYGYTF; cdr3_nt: TGCGCCAGCAGTCCCGGGACTCAGGGTCCCTATGGCTACACCTTC
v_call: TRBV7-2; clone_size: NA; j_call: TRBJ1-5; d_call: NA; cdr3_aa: CASSLFANSNQPQHF; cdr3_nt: TGTGCCAGCAGCTTATTTGCGAATAGCAATCAGCCCCAGCATTTT
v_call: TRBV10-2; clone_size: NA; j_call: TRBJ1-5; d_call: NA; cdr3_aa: CASSESWAGLDQPQHF; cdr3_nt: TGCGCCAGCAGTGAGTCGTGGGCAGGGCTCGATCAGCCCCAGCATTTT
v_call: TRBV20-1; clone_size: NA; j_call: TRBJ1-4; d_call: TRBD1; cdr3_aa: CSAGGGTGNVNEKLFF; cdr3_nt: TGCAGTGCTGGTGGTGGGACAGGGAACGTTAATGAAAAACTGTTTTTT
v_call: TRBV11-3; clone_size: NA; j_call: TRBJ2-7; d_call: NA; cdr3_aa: CASSSRTGSEQYF; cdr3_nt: TGTGCCAGCAGCTCAAGAACAGGCTCCGAGCAGTACTTC
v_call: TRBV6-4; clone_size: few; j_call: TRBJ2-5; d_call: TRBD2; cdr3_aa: CASTQKRRGNFGETQYF; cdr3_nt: TGTGCCAGCACTCAAAAAAGGCGGGGGAACTTCGGAGAGACCCAGTACTTC
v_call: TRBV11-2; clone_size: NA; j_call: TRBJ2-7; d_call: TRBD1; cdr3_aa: CASSGGTGEGEQYF; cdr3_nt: TGTGCCAGCAGCGGCGGGACAGGGGAGGGCGAGCAGTACTTC
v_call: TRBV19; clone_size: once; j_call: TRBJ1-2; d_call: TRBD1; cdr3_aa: CASSMGRDRAGYTF; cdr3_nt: TGTGCCAGTAGTATGGGACGAGACAGGGCCGGCTACACCTTC
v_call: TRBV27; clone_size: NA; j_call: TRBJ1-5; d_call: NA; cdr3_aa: CASSLLGGGNQPQHF; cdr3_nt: TGTGCCAGCAGTTTATTAGGGGGAGGCAATCAGCCCCAGCATTTT
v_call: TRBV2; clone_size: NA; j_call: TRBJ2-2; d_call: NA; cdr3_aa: CAGRFREAGELFF; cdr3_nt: TGTGCCGGCAGGTTTAGGGAGGCCGGGGAGCTGTTTTTT
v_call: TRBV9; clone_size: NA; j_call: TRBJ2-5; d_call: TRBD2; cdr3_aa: CASSPQIRASGKVETQYF; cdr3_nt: TGTGCCAGCAGCCCCCAAATCCGGGCTAGCGGGAAGGTTGAGACCCAGTACTTC
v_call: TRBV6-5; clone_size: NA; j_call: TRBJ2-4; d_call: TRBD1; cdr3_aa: CASTRQGRDNIQYF; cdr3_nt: TGTGCCAGCACCAGACAGGGTAGGGACAACATTCAGTACTTC
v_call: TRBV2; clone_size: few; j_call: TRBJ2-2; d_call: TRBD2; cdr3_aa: CASARGGRALLTRNTGELFF; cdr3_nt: TGTGCCAGCGCCCGGGGCGGGAGGGCCCTCCTAACGCGGAACACCGGGGAGCTGTTTTTT
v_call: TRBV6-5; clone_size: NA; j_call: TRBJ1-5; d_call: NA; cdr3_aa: CASSWVTTGDQPQHF; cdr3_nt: TGTGCCAGCTCTTGGGTGACGACGGGAGATCAGCCCCAGCATTTT